This TCR beta chain was retrieved from a study of blood T cell repertoires in COVID-19. Profiling relied on immunoSEQ multiplex PCR, and the TCRdb table lists in-frame clones only, not all of them. This sample carries fewer than 300,000 clones, about nine tenths of them seen once, and the ten largest clones take 15% to 17%. Trimming removed 2 bases from V and 2 bases from J, with 14 bases in between. Germline loops: CDR1 MNHNS, CDR2 SASEGT. This CDR3 spans 16 amino acids. The receptor was isolated from a man aged 18 to 29 who had recovered from COVID-19. The material sequenced was PBMCs or T cells enriched from blood (not recorded which). The V call is TRBV6-1, the J call TRBJ2-3; the D gene is possibly TRBD2 (5 bases). The CDR3 loop is CASSESSLATTDTQYF. The CDR3 DNA reads TGTGCCAGCAGTGAAAGTTCTCTAGCTACCACAGATACGCAGTATTTT.